A single sample gave rise to the 32 T cell receptor beta chains below, sequenced in a study of CD8+ T cells in alopecia areata. Extracted RNA was reverse transcribed into cDNA, the sequencing template. Libraries were prepared by immunoSEQ multiplex PCR; TCRdb keeps only in-frame clonotypes and omits some of them. There are approximately 300,000 clones in the sample, none observed a single time. CD4, CD8alpha, NKG2D, NKG2ACE and other markers were used to sort pooled cutaneous lymph node cells. Sequencing used CD4+ T cells sorted from a lymph node. The receptors originated from a C3H/HeJ mouse with alopecia areata. As its MHC haplotype, the strain has H2-k.

Regarding this clone: Mouse gene names apply. Read sequence stops 4 residues before the CDR3 end, and the germline J gene provides the missing end. This sequence joins TRBV13-1 and TRBJ2-2; TRBD2 agrees at 8 bases. Losses at the gene ends were 4 bases for V and 3 bases for J; bases not matched to a gene: 2. Germline loops: CDR1 NSHNY, CDR2 SYGAGN. The CDR3 totals 14 residues. The CDR3 sequence: CASSPGGYTGQLYF. The part of the CDR3 DNA that was read is TGTGCCAGCAGTCCTGGGGGGTACACCGGG.

This clone was picked up a small number of times. These gene names are mouse names. The read stops 4 residues short of the end of the CDR3; the missing end is completed from the germline J gene. This sequence joins TRBV5 and TRBJ2-1; no clear D gene. The V and J ends lost 0 bases and 1 base respectively, with 7 bases between them. CDR1 is LGHNA, CDR2 YNLKQL, per germline (reference sequence). This CDR3 contains 15 residues. CDR3 region: CASSQEDGNYAEQFF. The part of the CDR3 DNA that was read is TGTGCCAGCAGCCAAGAGGATGGGAACTATGCT.

To note about this clone: Gene labels here are mouse ones. The read ends 4 residues before the CDR3 terminus; that terminus is restored from the germline J gene. The rearrangement uses TRBV13-3 and TRBJ1-2; 9 bases fit TRBD1. The germline gives CDR1 NNHDY, CDR2 SYVADS. The CDR3 runs 14 residues. The V gene end was trimmed by 5 bases and the J gene end by 3 bases; junction bases not matched to a gene: 5. The CDR3 region is CASSERTGDSDYTF. CDR3 DNA, as far as it was read: TGTGCCAGCAGCGAAAGGACAGGGGACTCC.

This clone was seen a few times. Here the gene names and germline are mouse. Sequencing ends 4 residues short of the CDR3 end; the germline J gene provides the rest. Other DNA sequences in this specimen translate into the identical CDR3. The chain carries TRBV31 and TRBJ2-5; no definite D call. CDR3 length: 12 residues. V was trimmed by 1 base and J by 3 bases, leaving 5 bases between them. Germline CDR1 is GKSSPN and CDR2 is SITVG. CDR3 in amino acids: CAWSRQQDTQYF. Partial CDR3 DNA: TGTGCCTGGAGTCGACAACAAGAC.

This clone was counted between two and nine times. The genes are named according to mouse. The read ends 4 residues shy of where the CDR3 ends; the end is completed using the germline J gene. The chain links TRBV13-1 to TRBJ2-2; D not certain. The CDR3 covers 11 residues. The germline V gene encodes CDR1 NSHNY and CDR2 SYGAGN. V lost 3 bases, J lost 6 bases, and 3 bases lay in between. The CDR3 loop reads CASSVSGQLYF. The sequenced part of the CDR3 DNA is TGTGCCAGCAGTGTGTCCGGG.

Only a few counts were recorded for this clone. Gene names denote mouse genes. The read falls 4 residues short of the CDR3 end, and the missing part is taken from the germline J gene. This specimen includes other DNA sequences encoding the same CDR3. This sequence joins TRBV14 and TRBJ2-5; D may be TRBD1 (6 bases). Germline V gives CDR1 SGHDT, CDR2 FRDEAV. V was clipped by 5 bases and J by 0 bases, with 10 bases between them. This CDR3 contains 14 residues. CDR3: CASSLGTNQDTQYF. The covered CDR3 bases are TGTGCCAGCAGCTTAGGGACAAACCAAGAC.

This clone was detected only a few times. The genes and germline here are from mouse. The read is 4 residues too short to cover the CDR3 end, so that end is filled in from the germline J gene. The chain is built from TRBV1 and TRBJ1-2; 7 bases line up with TRBD1. There are 14 residues in the CDR3. CDR1 is NSQYPW and CDR2 is LRSPGD in the germline V gene (reference sequence). V was clipped by 0 bases and J by 4 bases; unmatched bases: 2. This chain's CDR3 is CTCSAEAGGSDYTF. Incomplete CDR3 DNA: TGCACCTGCAGTGCAGAGGCAGGGGGCTCC.

This clone was seen a handful of times. The genes and germline here are from mouse. Read data end 4 residues before the CDR3 end; the end is taken from the germline J gene. Distinct nucleotide sequences in the sample also encode this CDR3. V and J are TRBV17 and TRBJ2-7, with 7 bases identical to TRBD2. Looked up from germline, CDR1 is MNHDT and CDR2 is YYDKIL. CDR3 length equals 13 residues. The sequenced part of the CDR3 DNA is TGTGCTAGCAGTAGACTGGGGGTTTAT. Translated, it gives CASSRLGVY. The whole CDR3 protein reads CASSRLGVYEQYF.

This clone has only a few counts. The germline and genes are mouse ones. This CDR3 reads CASSDTIQDTQYF. The CDR3 bases that were read are TGTGCCAGCAGTGACACAATCCAAGAC. The chain employs TRBV13-3 and TRBJ2-5; D not certain. Sequencing ends 4 residues short of the CDR3 end; the germline J gene provides the rest. Trimming removed 2 bases at V and 2 bases at J, with 6 bases between. Germline CDR1 is NNHDY and CDR2 is SYVADS. The CDR3 loop spans 13 amino acids.

As regards this clone: Mouse gene names apply. The observed sequence ends 4 residues before the CDR3 terminus, with the missing tail filled in from the germline J gene. This chain connects TRBV19 to TRBJ2-1; 7 bases map to TRBD1. CDR1 and CDR2 from the germline V gene are FNHDT and SITEND (reference sequence). The CDR3 length is 14 residues. Trimming at V came to 4 bases and at J to 3 bases, leaving 4 bases not matched to a gene. The CDR3: CASSSGTAYAEQFF. CDR3 DNA, as far as it was read: TGTGCCAGCAGTTCCGGGACAGCCTATGCT.

Worth noting for this clone: Genes and germline are mouse. Read coverage stops 4 residues before the CDR3 terminus; the germline J gene supplies the remainder. This chain uses TRBV13-3 with TRBJ1-2; 7 nucleotides align to TRBD1. With V trimmed by 3 bases and J by 4 bases, 3 bases remained unmatched. The CDR3 spans 13 residues. The germline V gene has CDR1 NNHDY and CDR2 SYVADS. The CDR3 DNA, read in part, is TGTGCCAGCAGTGGAAGGGGGCTCTCC. This codes for CASSGRGLS. The full CDR3 protein is CASSGRGLSDYTF.

This clone showed up just a few times. Gene and germline names: mouse. Other DNA sequences in the sample encode the same CDR3. The CDR3 DNA, read in part, is TGTGCCAGCAGTCCCGGACAGAACACA. Protein: CASSPGQNT. The entire CDR3 protein is CASSPGQNTEVFF. This chain links TRBV13-1 with TRBJ1-1; D is unresolved. The observed sequence ends 4 residues before the CDR3 terminus, with the missing tail filled in from the germline J gene. The CDR3 spans 13 residues. Trimming removed 4 bases at V and 0 bases at J, with 7 bases between. The germline V gene has CDR1 NSHNY and CDR2 SYGAGN.

To note about this clone: Gene labels here are mouse ones. With the read ending 4 residues before the CDR3 end, the germline J gene is used to fill in that end. The gene calls are TRBV13-3 and TRBJ2-7; TRBD2 matches 9 bases. The germline V gene encodes CDR1 NNHDY and CDR2 SYVADS. The V gene end was trimmed by 3 bases and the J gene end by 0 bases; junction bases not matched to a gene: 4. This CDR3 contains 15 residues. The DNA read from the CDR3 is TGTGCCAGCAGTGTGGACTGGGGCCACTCCTAT. Protein sequence: CASSVDWGHSY. The whole CDR3 protein is CASSVDWGHSYEQYF.

Regarding this clone: Gene names are the mouse ones. The CDR3 end lies 4 residues beyond the end of the read and is filled in from the germline J gene. The chain employs TRBV5 and TRBJ2-5, with no clear D. The V end was cut by 2 bases, the J end by 0 bases, with 6 bases between. Germline V gene sequence: CDR1 LGHNA, CDR2 YNLKQL (reference sequence). The CDR3 is made up of 14 amino acids. The CDR3 region is CASSQQSNQDTQYF. Partial CDR3 DNA: TGTGCCAGCAGCCAACAGAGTAACCAAGAC.

This clone was observed a handful of times. Any gene name here is a mouse gene name. The identical CDR3 is also encoded by other nucleotide sequences in the sample. Incomplete CDR3 DNA: TGCACCTGCAGTGCCGGGACAGGGAAAGAC. Its translation: CTCSAGTGKD. The full CDR3 sequence reads CTCSAGTGKDTQYF. This chain uses TRBV1 with TRBJ2-5; TRBD1 matches at 9 bases. Read coverage stops 4 residues before the CDR3 terminus; the germline J gene supplies the remainder. The CDR3 extends over 14 amino acids. CDR1 is NSQYPW and CDR2 is LRSPGD in the germline V gene (reference sequence).

Regarding this clone: Gene and germline names: mouse. The missing CDR3 end, 4 residues past where the read stops, is filled in from the germline J gene. This sequence joins TRBV19 and TRBJ2-2; no clear D gene. CDR3 length: 11 residues. Germline V gives CDR1 FNHDT, CDR2 SITEND (reference sequence). The CDR3 reads CASSPSGQLYF. The DNA read from the CDR3 is TGTGCCAGCAGTCCCAGCGGG. Based on the CDR3 plus reference TRBV19 and TRBJ2-2, the full variable domain is GGIITQTPKFLIGQEGQKLTLKCQQNFNHDTMYWYRQDSGKGLRLIYYSITENDLQKGDLSEGYDASREKKSSFSLTVTSAQKNEMAVFLCASSPSGQLYFGEGSKLTVL.

Worth noting for this clone: Gene labels here are mouse ones. Sequencing ends 4 residues short of the CDR3 end; the germline J gene provides the rest. This CDR3 is also generated by other DNA sequences in the sample. The chain combines TRBV13-1 with TRBJ2-5; possible D gene TRBD1, 6 bases. CDR3 length: 14 amino acids. Per germline, CDR1 NSHNY and CDR2 SYGAGN. Trimming pared 2 bases from V and 3 bases from J, leaving 10 bases between. The chain's CDR3 is CASSEGGGQDTQYF. The sequenced CDR3 bases are TGTGCCAGCAGTGAAGGGGGAGGGCAAGAC.

Points on this clone: Mouse gene names and germline throughout. The read is 4 residues too short to cover the CDR3 end, so that end is filled in from the germline J gene. The genes are TRBV13-1 and TRBJ2-5, with 7 bases identical to TRBD2. The V and J ends lost 3 bases and 0 bases, in that order; junction bases with no gene match: 4. Per the germline V gene, CDR1 is NSHNY and CDR2 is SYGAGN. The CDR3 consists of 15 residues. The sequenced CDR3 bases are TGTGCCAGCAGTGTCCAACTGGGGAACCAAGAC. It specifies CASSVQLGNQD. The complete CDR3 protein is CASSVQLGNQDTQYF.

On this clone itself: Gene names and germline refer to mouse. Read sequence stops 4 residues before the CDR3 end, and the germline J gene provides the missing end. This rearrangement joins TRBV1 to TRBJ1-2; 8 positions match TRBD1. Germline-derived CDR1 and CDR2 are NSQYPW and LRSPGD (reference sequence). This CDR3 region has 13 residues. CDR3 bases read: TGCACCTGCAGTGCAGGGACAGGGATC. Protein product: CTCSAGTGI. The entire CDR3 protein reads CTCSAGTGIDYTF.

On this clone: Genes and germline are mouse. Read data end 4 residues before the CDR3 end; the end is taken from the germline J gene. The chain couples TRBV5 to TRBJ2-1; 8 positions agree with TRBD2. Trimming took 0 bases from V and 6 from J; bases not matched to a gene: 7. There are 16 residues in the CDR3. Germline lookup yields CDR1 LGHNA and CDR2 YNLKQL (reference sequence). CDR3 sequence reads: CASSQERAGGIAEQFF. The covered CDR3 bases are TGTGCCAGCAGCCAAGAAAGGGCTGGGGGGATTGCT.

On this clone: This could be a read error, since a much larger clone is one nucleotide away. Gene names are mouse gene names. The read ends 4 residues before the CDR3 terminus; that terminus is restored from the germline J gene. This sequence joins TRBV13-3 and TRBJ1-1, with D perhaps TRBD1 (5 bases). Trimming took off 6 bases at V and 0 bases at J, with 9 bases between the two ends. Germline CDR1 NNHDY, CDR2 SYVADS. The CDR3 contains 13 residues. The CDR3 region is CASKDNANTEVFF. Partial CDR3 DNA: TGTGCCAGCAAGGACAATGCAAACACA.

This clone was counted between two and nine times. The germline and genes are mouse ones. Read data end 4 residues before the CDR3 end; the end is taken from the germline J gene. The rearrangement joins TRBV5 to TRBJ2-7; weak D call: TRBD1 (6 bases). The germline V gene encodes CDR1 LGHNA and CDR2 YNLKQL (reference sequence). This CDR3 has 15 residues. The V gene lost 2 bases and the J gene lost 0 bases, with 11 bases spanning the gap. CDR3 region: CASSQHRDNSYEQYF. Partial CDR3 DNA: TGTGCCAGCAGCCAACACCGGGACAACTCCTAT.

This clone was seen only a few times. Gene names follow the mouse nomenclature. The CDR3 end is not reached by the read, which stops 4 residues before it; the germline J gene fills it in. The chain is built from TRBV13-1 and TRBJ2-1, with D hard to call. CDR1 and CDR2 (germline): NSHNY, SYGAGN. V lost 1 base to trimming and J lost 5 bases, with 4 bases between them. CDR3 length: 12 amino acids. This CDR3 is CASSDSNAEQFF. The sequenced CDR3 bases are TGTGCCAGCAGTGATTCAAATGCT.

This clone was observed a few times. Genes here carry mouse names. The read comes to an end 4 residues before the CDR3 does, leaving the germline J gene to fill in the end. The chain uses TRBV1 and TRBJ1-2; the D gene is possibly TRBD1 (5 bases). CDR1 NSQYPW and CDR2 LRSPGD come from the germline V gene (reference sequence). The CDR3 runs 14 residues. The CDR3 here is CTCSADARVSDYTF. The CDR3 bases that were read are TGCACCTGCAGTGCAGATGCCAGGGTGTCC.

Regarding this clone: Gene names follow the mouse nomenclature. The sequence runs out 4 residues before the end of the CDR3; the remainder is reconstructed from the germline J gene. The chain uses TRBV19 and TRBJ2-4, with 7 bases aligning to TRBD1. Per germline, CDR1 FNHDT and CDR2 SITEND (reference sequence). This CDR3 contains 13 residues. CDR3 sequence reads: CASSLTGRNTLYF. The CDR3 DNA, read in part, is TGTGCCAGCAGTCTGACAGGGCGGAAC.

This clone came up a few times. Mouse names are used for the genes. The missing CDR3 end, 4 residues past where the read stops, is filled in from the germline J gene. This chain joins TRBV19 and TRBJ2-1, with 7 bases lining up with TRBD1. This CDR3 contains 13 residues. From germline, CDR1 is FNHDT and CDR2 SITEND (reference sequence). CDR3 loop: CASRKTGWAEQFF. The CDR3 bases that were read are TGTGCCAGCAGAAAGACAGGGTGGGCT.

In this sample, this clone turned up a few times. Germline and genes: mouse. The read ends 4 residues early relative to the CDR3; the germline J gene fills the gap. The V and J genes are TRBV13-1 and TRBJ2-3; TRBD1 matches at 7 bases. Germline CDR1 NSHNY, CDR2 SYGAGN. This CDR3 region has 15 residues. The junction had 3 bases not matched to a gene; V was cut back by 2 bases and J by 0 bases. CDR3 sequence: CASSDRTGSAETLYF. CDR3 bases read: TGTGCCAGCAGTGACCGGACAGGTAGTGCAGAA.

Points on this clone: Gene names follow the mouse nomenclature. The read terminates 4 residues ahead of where the CDR3 ends, so the germline J gene completes it. The rearrangement uses TRBV1 and TRBJ2-5, with D possibly matching TRBD1 (6 bases). V was shortened by 1 base and J by 0 bases, with 11 bases between the two germline ends. CDR1 NSQYPW and CDR2 LRSPGD come from the germline V gene (reference sequence). This CDR3 is built from 16 residues. The CDR3 here is CTCSAALQGNQDTQYF. CDR3 bases read: TGCACCTGCAGTGCAGCCCTACAGGGTAACCAAGAC.

On this clone itself: The genes and germline here are from mouse. At the DNA level, this CDR3 is encoded by other sequences in the same sample as well. The CDR3 bases that were read are TGTGCCAGCAGTCTAGGGGCAGAA. This sequence encodes CASSLGAE. The full CDR3 protein is CASSLGAETLYF. This chain uses TRBV19 with TRBJ2-3; D gene uncertain. The read terminates 4 residues before the CDR3 end, so the remaining end is supplied by the germline J gene. V dropped 4 bases and J dropped 3 bases, with 6 bases sitting between them. The CDR3 sequence is 12 residues long. From germline, CDR1 is FNHDT and CDR2 SITEND (reference sequence).

With respect to this clone: All gene names here are mouse names. Read data end 4 residues before the CDR3 end; the end is taken from the germline J gene. V gene TRBV5 combines with J gene TRBJ2-3; 10 bases align to TRBD2. The V gene's germline CDR1 is LGHNA and CDR2 YNLKQL (reference sequence). Germline trimming cut 0 bases from V and 0 bases from J; bases unmatched to any gene: 3. This CDR3 has 17 residues. The CDR3 bases that were read are TGTGCCAGCAGCCAAGAGGGACTGGGGTCTAGTGCAGAA. Translated: CASSQEGLGSSAE. The full CDR3 reads CASSQEGLGSSAETLYF.

This clone was counted only a few times. The gene names given are mouse names. The read stops 4 residues short of the end of the CDR3; the missing end is completed from the germline J gene. This chain uses TRBV5 with TRBJ1-1; the match to TRBD1 covers 7 bases. There are 16 residues in the CDR3. CDR1 and CDR2 (germline): LGHNA, YNLKQL (reference sequence). Trimming removed 0 bases from V and 1 base from J; junction bases left unmatched: 5. CDR3: CASSQDPRTGNTEVFF. The part of the CDR3 DNA that was read is TGTGCCAGCAGCCAAGATCCCCGGACAGGGAACACA.

In its sample, this clone was seen a few times. All gene names here are mouse names. The read comes to an end 4 residues before the CDR3 does, leaving the germline J gene to fill in the end. The rearrangement uses TRBV19 and TRBJ2-1, with D tentatively TRBD2 (7 bases). Between the trimmed V and J ends, which lost 4 bases and 4 bases, there was a span of 12 bases. This CDR3 contains 14 residues. Per germline, CDR1 FNHDT and CDR2 SITEND (reference sequence). The CDR3 bases that were read are TGTGCCAGCAGTCCTAGGGGGGCGTATGCT. Its protein is CASSPRGAYA. The whole CDR3 protein reads CASSPRGAYAEQFF.